This TCR beta chain came from a study of T cell responses to AZD1222 COVID-19 vaccine. General study results and limits: The number of AZD1222 recipients seropositive at baseline was only 6 or 7. The breadth and depth of Spike-specific TCRs increased once two AZD1222 doses had been given.

Generated by immunoSEQ multiplex PCR, the TCRdb table keeps only in-frame clones and is missing some. The sample contains under 130,000 clones, 70% to 90% of which appear only once. V was shortened by 5 bases and J by 0 bases, with 8 bases between the two germline ends. CDR3 length: 14 residues. The V gene's germline CDR1 is GTSNPN and CDR2 SVGIG (reference sequence). As to this clone: Its antigen is as yet unknown.

Sequenced material: peripheral blood, taken 28 days after the second AZD1222 dose. V and J are TRBV30 and TRBJ1-6, with a weak D call TRBD1 (5 bases). This clonotype originated in an adult who received the AZD1222 COVID-19 vaccine. Here the CDR3 reads CAWDSSSYNSPLHF. In nucleotides, the CDR3 is TGTGCCTGGGACAGTAGCTCCTATAATTCACCCCTCCACTTT.